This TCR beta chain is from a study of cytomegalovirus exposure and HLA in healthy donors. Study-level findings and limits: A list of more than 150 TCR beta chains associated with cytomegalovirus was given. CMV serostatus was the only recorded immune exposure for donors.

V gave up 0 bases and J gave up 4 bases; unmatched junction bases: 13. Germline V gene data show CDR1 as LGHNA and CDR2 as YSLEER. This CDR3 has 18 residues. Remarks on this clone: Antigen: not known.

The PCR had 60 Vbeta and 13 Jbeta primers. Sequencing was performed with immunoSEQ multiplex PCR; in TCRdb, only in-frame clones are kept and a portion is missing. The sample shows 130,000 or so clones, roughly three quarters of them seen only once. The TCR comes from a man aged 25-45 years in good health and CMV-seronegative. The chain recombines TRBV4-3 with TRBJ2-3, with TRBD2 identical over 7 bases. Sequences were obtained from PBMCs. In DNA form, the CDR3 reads TGCGCCAGCAGCCAAGATGAACTAGCGATCCTCGGCCCAGATACGCAGTATTTT. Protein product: CASSQDELAILGPDTQYF.